The clone carrying this T cell receptor (gamma chain) is labeled medium-sized. The target antigen is unknown. Genomic DNA from isolated PBMCs served as the sequencing template. The record originates from a study of gamma delta lymphoproliferative disorders and STAT genes. About the research overall: At least 50 ng of genomic DNA went into each LymphoTrack Dx TCRG Assay library. For the delta chain, EuroClonality-NGS standard procedure was applied. Study-level points and caveats: Gamma repertoires grouped patients separately from controls; delta repertoires showed no separation.

TCRdb re-processed the multiplex PCR reads using CATT. The repertoire holds roughly 710 gamma-chain clones, roughly 9.3% seen once, with almost 40% in the top ten. The CDR3 consists of 14 residues. Per the germline V gene, CDR1 is EGSNGY and CDR2 is YDSYNSKV. Germline trimming cut 3 bases from V and 0 bases from J; bases unmatched to any gene: 5. The sample taken for sequencing was blood. The rearrangement uses TRGV2 and TRGJ1 or TRGJ2. TCRdb gives no J gene; it was assigned here by matching the DNA to germline. The receptor was isolated from a human donor in good health. In nucleotides, the CDR3 is TGTGCCACCTGGGACAGTACGAATTATTATAAGAAACTCTTT. It encodes CATWDSTNYYKKLF.